What follows is one T cell receptor beta chain and its context. This entry is derived from a study of T-cell reconstitution after alpha-beta-depleted transplantation in children. It was with unique molecular identifiers that the TCRbeta library was prepared. In TCRdb, the PCR reads were re-called with MiXCR into one record per CDR3 protein. Among 350,000 to 450,000 distinct CDR3 sequences, roughly 20% were seen once, and the ten largest hold 3.8%. Sequenced material: PBMCs from the stem cell graft donor, taken from the stem cell graft. The receptor was isolated from a human donor who donated a stem cell graft to a child with acute myeloid leukemia.

This CDR3 is CASSFLSPGEQYF. The DNA of the CDR3 is TGTGCCAGCAGCTTTCTCTCCCCCGGCGAGCAGTACTTC. The chain carries TRBV7-2 and TRBJ2-7, with D hard to call. V was cut by 3 bases and J by 6 bases, with 12 bases left in between. The CDR3 has 13 residues. CDR1 and CDR2 from the germline V gene are SGHTA and FQGNSA.